What follows are 27 T cell receptor beta chains derived from one specimen sequenced in a study of T cell changes during pregnancy in multiple sclerosis. Using immunoSEQ multiplex PCR, the repertoire was profiled, and TCRdb retains in-frame clones only, with some absent. The sample includes 60,000 to 75,000 clones, roughly 90% of them seen just once. Material: peripheral blood, obtained before pregnancy. The receptors shown here come from a female donor with multiple sclerosis, enrolled in a pregnancy study.

This rearrangement joins TRBV30 to TRBJ1-2; D gene ambiguous. The CDR3 is 13 residues long. Per germline, CDR1 GTSNPN and CDR2 SVGIG (reference sequence). V lost 0 bases, J lost 1 base, and 6 bases lay in between. The CDR3 here is CAWSVRVNYGYTF. The DNA for the CDR3 is TGTGCCTGGAGTGTACGCGTTAACTATGGCTACACCTTC.

The chain combines TRBV29-1 with TRBJ2-5, with D possibly TRBD1 on 5 matching bases. The last part of the DNA fits TRBJ2-7 better; the J call may be wrong. The CDR3 spans 14 residues. Germline CDR1 SQVTM, CDR2 ANQGSEA. The CDR3, as DNA: TGCAGCGTTGAAACTTGGACATCCACCTACGAGCAGTACTTC. It is translated as CSVETWTSTYEQYF.

The chain is built from TRBV5-6 and TRBJ1-2; 12 positions match TRBD1. Trimming at V came to 0 bases and at J to 4 bases, leaving 4 bases not matched to a gene. CDR1 and CDR2 from the germline V gene are SGHDT and YYEEEE. The CDR3 is 16 amino acids. The CDR3 protein is CASSLVGQGALYGYTF. CDR3 bases: TGTGCCAGCAGCTTGGTGGGACAGGGGGCCCTCTATGGCTACACCTTC.

This chain uses TRBV7-3 with TRBJ1-1; maybe TRBD1 (5 bases). The CDR3 runs 13 residues. V shed 5 bases and J shed 2 bases, with 9 bases lying between them. CDR1 and CDR2 (germline): SGHTA, FQGTGA. The CDR3 loop is CASSRQTNTEAFF. The CDR3 coding sequence is TGTGCCAGCAGCCGACAGACAAACACTGAAGCTTTCTTT.

J is TRBJ1-2 and V is TRBV9; TRBD1 is a possible D gene (5 bases). With 0 bases removed from V and 4 bases from J, the gap between germline ends came to 10 bases. Germline CDR1 SGDLS, CDR2 YYNGEE. This CDR3 is built from 14 residues. The chain's CDR3 is CASSVGATVYGYTF. In DNA, the CDR3 is TGTGCCAGCAGCGTAGGAGCGACAGTCTATGGCTACACCTTC.

The chain recombines TRBV6-1 with TRBJ2-3, with 7 bases that match TRBD2. V shed 11 bases and J 3 bases; nucleotides not matched to a gene: 11. The V gene's germline CDR1 is MNHNS and CDR2 SASEGT. CDR3 length equals 14 residues. CDR3 coding DNA: TGTGCCTCCAGTTTCGGACTAGTTACAGATACGCAGTATTTT. Residues: CASSFGLVTDTQYF.

This clone was seen only once. The chain combines TRBV28 with TRBJ1-6, with TRBD1 as a possible D gene (6 bases). The V gene's germline CDR1 is MDHEN and CDR2 SYDVKM. V was cut by 10 bases and J by 9 bases, with 19 bases left in between. The CDR3 loop spans 14 amino acids. Here the CDR3 reads CATTKGGRVSPLHF. Written as DNA, the CDR3 is TGTGCCACCACAAAGGGGGGGCGGGTTTCACCCCTCCACTTT.

The chain joins TRBV6-6 to TRBJ1-4; 11 bases map to TRBD1. There are 16 residues in the CDR3. V was pared by 8 bases and J by 4 bases, with 9 bases of the junction left unmatched. Germline CDR1 MNHNY, CDR2 SVGAGI (reference sequence). The CDR3 spells CASGGQGGSGNEKLFF. The CDR3 DNA sequence: TGTGCCAGCGGGGGACAGGGGGGATCGGGTAATGAAAAACTGTTTTTT.

The chain couples TRBV18 to TRBJ1-1; TRBD1 aligns across 7 bases. The CDR3 is 15 amino acids. Germline loops: CDR1 KGHSH, CDR2 LQKENI. V lost 3 bases, J lost 8 bases, and 12 bases stayed unmatched. Written as DNA, the CDR3 is TGTGCCAGCTCACCTTTAACAGGGGTGGGGGCCGAAGCTTTCTTT. It is translated as CASSPLTGVGAEAFF.

The CDR3 loop reads CASSLTVAGAYEQYF. CDR3 nucleotide sequence: TGTGCCAGCAGCTTAACTGTCGCTGGGGCATACGAGCAGTACTTC. This sequence joins TRBV7-3 and TRBJ2-7; tentatively, D is TRBD1 (5 bases). The CDR3 runs 15 residues. Germline V gene data show CDR1 as SGHTA and CDR2 as FQGTGA. Trimming removed 0 bases from V and 4 bases from J, with 13 bases in between.

The chain carries TRBV7-9 and TRBJ2-6, with 7 bases lining up with TRBD1. CDR1 and CDR2 (germline): SEHNR, FQNEAQ (reference sequence). CDR3 length: 19 amino acids. V dropped 3 bases and J dropped 0; count of bases not matched to a gene: 11. Written as DNA, the CDR3 is TGTGCCAGCAGCTTCGTGACGACAGGGCTTTTCTCTGGGGCCAACGTCCTGACTTTC. It encodes CASSFVTTGLFSGANVLTF.

The V and J genes are TRBV7-2 and TRBJ1-2; 8 positions match TRBD1. V was clipped by 5 bases and J by 5 bases; unmatched bases: 7. The CDR3 sequence is 14 residues long. Per germline, CDR1 SGHTA and CDR2 FQGNSA. CDR3 amino acids: CASSPGQGGYGYTF. In DNA, the CDR3 is TGTGCCAGCAGCCCAGGACAGGGAGGGTATGGCTACACCTTC.

CDR3 protein: CASNPEVTYTDTQYF. CDR3 coding DNA: TGTGCCAGCAATCCGGAGGTTACCTACACAGATACGCAGTATTTT. The V and J genes are TRBV6-1 and TRBJ2-3; D may be TRBD2 (5 bases). Trimming took off 7 bases at V and 2 bases at J, with 16 bases between the two ends. Germline V gene lookup returns CDR1 MNHNS and CDR2 SASEGT. This CDR3 spans 15 amino acids.

The rearrangement links TRBV7-2 to TRBJ2-5; TRBD1 matches 7 bases. The CDR3 is made up of 14 amino acids. V was clipped by 2 bases and J by 1 base; unmatched bases: 1. CDR1 is SGHTA and CDR2 is FQGNSA in the germline V gene. CDR3 coding DNA: TGTGCCAGCAGCTTATCAGGGGGCCAAGAGACCCAGTACTTC. The encoded protein is CASSLSGGQETQYF.

The gene calls are TRBV9 and TRBJ1-5; 7 nucleotides align to TRBD1. The junction had 13 bases not matched to a gene; V was cut back by 5 bases and J by 2 bases. The CDR3 is 17 amino acids. CDR1 and CDR2 (germline): SGDLS, YYNGEE. The CDR3 sequence: CASSRDSKSVGNQPQHF. The DNA of the CDR3 is TGTGCCAGCAGTCGGGACAGCAAATCCGTGGGCAATCAGCCCCAGCATTTT.

This chain links TRBV5-1 with TRBJ1-2, with D possibly matching TRBD1 (6 bases). Germline V gene data show CDR1 as SGHRS and CDR2 as YFSETQ. Between the trimmed V and J ends, which lost 6 bases and 4 bases, there was a span of 10 bases. The CDR3 has 12 residues. The CDR3 protein is CASTQGGYGYTF. Written as DNA, the CDR3 is TGCGCCAGCACCCAAGGGGGCTATGGCTACACCTTC.

The chain combines TRBV6-5 with TRBJ1-2; D might be TRBD1 (6 bases). The CDR3 runs to 14 residues. V lost 10 bases to trimming and J lost 5 bases, with 20 bases between them. Germline V gene data show CDR1 as MNHEY and CDR2 as SVGAGI. The CDR3 loop is CANVGTRHAYGYTF. The CDR3 bases are TGTGCCAATGTAGGGACACGACATGCATATGGCTACACCTTC.

About this clone itself: A junction boundary mismatches the germline segment, possibly from a read error. The J gene is TRBJ1-1, the V gene TRBV6-4, with no clear D. This CDR3 has 14 amino acids. Germline V gene lookup returns CDR1 MRHNA and CDR2 SNTAGT. CDR3 nucleotides: TGTGCCAGCAGTGACTCGCCGGGGAACGCTGAAGCTTTCTTT. It is translated as CASSDSPGNAEAFF.

The CDR3, as DNA: TGTGCCAGCAGGGACTATCAGGGAGGCGGGACTGAAGCTTTCTTT. It encodes CASRDYQGGGTEAFF. This chain joins TRBV6-1 and TRBJ1-1; D is perhaps TRBD1 (5 bases). Trimming removed 6 bases from V and 5 bases from J, with 19 bases in between. The CDR3 has 15 residues. CDR1 and CDR2 (germline): MNHNS, SASEGT.

The chain links TRBV10-3 to TRBJ2-1, with TRBD1 matching 11 bases. The CDR3 runs 15 residues. J lost 7 bases, V lost 6 bases, and 8 bases had no gene match. CDR1 and CDR2 from the germline V gene are ENHRY and SYGVKD. CDR3 nucleotide sequence: TGTGCCATCAGCGAGGGACAGGGGGGTGTTAATGAGCAGTTCTTC. Encoded protein: CAISEGQGGVNEQFF.

This chain connects TRBV6-5 to TRBJ2-7; 8 bases are a match to TRBD1. Germline loops: CDR1 MNHEY, CDR2 SVGAGI. The CDR3 has 15 amino acids. The J segment lost 4 bases and the V segment lost 6 bases, leaving 11 bases of the junction unmatched. CDR3 in amino acids: CASSRPADRVYEQYF. CDR3 sequence (DNA): TGTGCCAGCAGCCGCCCGGCGGACAGGGTATACGAGCAGTACTTC.

The DNA for the CDR3 is TGTGCCAGCAGCTTGGCCGCAGAGGTTCGGGAGACCCAGTACTTC. Its protein product is CASSLAAEVRETQYF. The rearrangement joins TRBV5-4 to TRBJ2-5; D not resolved. There are 15 residues in the CDR3. CDR1 is SGHNT and CDR2 is YYREEE in the germline V gene (reference sequence). The V gene lost 0 bases and the J gene lost 5 bases, with 14 bases spanning the gap.

This chain links TRBV4-1 with TRBJ1-2; TRBD1 is a possible D gene (5 bases). Germline loops: CDR1 MGHRA, CDR2 YSYEKL. V was trimmed by 2 bases and J by 2 bases, leaving 12 bases between them. This CDR3 is 15 amino acids long. This chain's CDR3 is CASSQPTAFNYGYTF. CDR3 bases: TGCGCCAGCAGCCAACCGACAGCCTTCAACTATGGCTACACCTTC.

The chain is built from TRBV5-6 and TRBJ2-1, with 10 positions matching TRBD1. Germline values: CDR1 SGHDT, CDR2 YYEEEE. After removal of 3 bases from V and 15 bases from J, the junction contained 6 bases not matched to a gene. This CDR3 is 12 amino acids long. The CDR3 loop is CASSSGQGVSFF. For the CDR3, the DNA is TGTGCCAGCAGCTCTGGACAGGGGGTCTCGTTCTTC.

Here the CDR3 reads CASSLDRERSQPQHF. In DNA form, the CDR3 reads TGTGCCAGCTCACTTGACAGGGAGAGGAGTCAGCCCCAGCATTTT. J is TRBJ1-5 and V is TRBV18; TRBD1 matches at 7 bases. The V segment lost 4 bases and the J segment 6 bases; nucleotides outside the gene matches: 9. CDR3 length: 15 amino acids. The germline CDR1 and CDR2 sequences are KGHSH and LQKENI.

V gene TRBV9 combines with J gene TRBJ2-3; TRBD2 matches 8 bases. Germline lookup yields CDR1 SGDLS and CDR2 YYNGEE. This CDR3 spans 15 amino acids. J gave up 5 bases and V 0 bases, and 5 bases lay outside the gene matches. The CDR3 region has the DNA TGTGCCAGCAGCGTAGACGGGGGGGCCAAAGATACGCAGTATTTT. This codes for CASSVDGGAKDTQYF.

This clone turned up a few times. This chain joins TRBV20-1 and TRBJ1-2; D is ambiguous. The CDR3 totals 9 residues. The germline CDR1 and CDR2 sequences are DFQATT and SNEGSKA (reference sequence). The CDR3 loop reads CRGAGGYTF. The CDR3 DNA follows: TGCAGAGGAGCGGGGGGCTACACCTTC.